What follows are 24 T cell receptor beta chains derived from one specimen sequenced in a study of blood T cells in healthy people across ages. A J-beta primer mix and a sample-barcoded 5' primer were used in a second PCR of roughly 7 to 12 cycles. MiXCR, applied by TCRdb to the 5' RACE reads, yields one record per CDR3 protein. The sample gives around 1.5 million distinct CDR3 sequences, 42% of which show up once; approximately 7.9% is in the top ten. Sequencing input: blood. These TCRs come from a woman aged 18-35 years in good health.

This chain connects TRBV7-2 to TRBJ1-6, with D perhaps TRBD1 (5 bases). Germline CDR1 SGHTA, CDR2 FQGNSA. This CDR3 contains 18 residues. V was trimmed by 2 bases and J by 0 bases, leaving 14 bases between them. CDR3 nucleotide sequence: TGTGCCAGCAGCTTAAAAGGGGTCCCGAGCTCCTATAATTCACCCCTCCACTTT. Translated: CASSLKGVPSSYNSPLHF.

Comment on this clonotype: An end of the junction does not agree with germline; a read error may underlie this. This sequence joins TRBV6-6 and TRBJ2-7; a weak D match, TRBD2 (6 bases). Per germline, CDR1 MNHNY and CDR2 SVGAGI (reference sequence). The CDR3 is made up of 13 amino acids. CDR3 amino acids: CTSSPPGTYEQYF. CDR3 nucleotides: TGTACCAGCAGCCCCCCCGGGACTTACGAGCAGTACTTC.

The chain is built from TRBV6-1 and TRBJ2-3, with 10 bases that match TRBD2. The CDR3 loop spans 17 amino acids. Germline CDR1 reads MNHNS; CDR2 reads SASEGT. J was trimmed by 0 bases and V by 0 bases; bases with no gene match: 3. The CDR3 here is CASSEAGLATSTDTQYF. The CDR3 nucleotides read TGTGCCAGCAGTGAAGCGGGACTAGCGACTAGCACAGATACGCAGTATTTT.

This clonotype was observed a handful of times. This chain links TRBV5-1 with TRBJ1-5; TRBD1 agrees at 7 bases. This CDR3 is built from 14 residues. Trimming took 5 bases from V and 3 from J; bases not matched to a gene: 5. The germline V gene has CDR1 SGHRS and CDR2 YFSETQ. The CDR3 DNA is TGCGCCAGCAGTCCGGGACAGACCAATCAGCCCCAGCATTTT. Protein sequence: CASSPGQTNQPQHF.

The rearrangement links TRBV29-1 to TRBJ2-1, with D uncertain. This CDR3 comprises 11 residues. V shed 1 base and J shed 13 bases, with 11 bases lying between them. Germline V lookup: CDR1 SQVTM, CDR2 ANQGSEA. CDR3 sequence: CSVEGGETQFF. The CDR3 DNA follows: TGCAGCGTTGAAGGGGGTGAGACCCAGTTCTTC.

This clonotype was recorded a few times. V gene TRBV5-1 combines with J gene TRBJ1-1; D perhaps matches TRBD1 (5 bases). The CDR3 spans 14 residues. CDR1 is SGHRS, CDR2 YFSETQ, per germline. Trimming cost V 0 bases and J 4 bases, with 10 bases left between them. In DNA form, the CDR3 reads TGCGCCAGCAGCTTGGTCTCAGGGTCCACTGAAGCTTTCTTT. Its translation: CASSLVSGSTEAFF.

This rearrangement joins TRBV6-5 to TRBJ2-7; D is unclear. V was pared by 2 bases and J by 2 bases, with 13 bases between. Germline V CDR1 and CDR2: MNHEY, SVGAGI. The CDR3 sequence is 15 residues long. This chain's CDR3 is CASSYAPGPTYEQYF. As DNA, the CDR3 is TGTGCCAGCAGTTACGCCCCGGGCCCCACCTACGAGCAGTACTTC.

The chain links TRBV4-1 to TRBJ1-5, with D unclear. The CDR3 consists of 17 residues. Germline V lookup: CDR1 MGHRA, CDR2 YSYEKL. The V gene lost 3 bases and the J gene lost 4 bases, with 19 bases spanning the gap. The CDR3 reads CASSHVTLGVQNQPQHF. CDR3 bases: TGCGCCAGCAGCCACGTTACCCTGGGTGTCCAGAATCAGCCCCAGCATTTT.

This clonotype was seen a handful of times. The V call is TRBV12-3 or TRBV12-4, the J call TRBJ1-1, with 7 bases that match TRBD1. The CDR3 extends over 16 amino acids. The V gene end was trimmed by 6 bases and the J gene end by 3 bases; junction bases not matched to a gene: 13. This chain's CDR3 is CASRAGTESRYTEAFF. As DNA, the CDR3 is TGTGCCAGCAGGGCCGGGACAGAATCAAGATACACTGAAGCTTTCTTT.

Remarks on this clonotype: The junction departs from the called germline gene at one end, perhaps through a read error. The chain recombines TRBV5-1 with TRBJ2-1; 10 positions match TRBD2. Germline lookup yields CDR1 SGHRS and CDR2 YFSETQ. The CDR3 sequence is 16 residues long. The DNA for the CDR3 is TGCGCCAGCAGCTCCTCACTAGCGGGAACTCGGCATGAGGAGTTCTTC. Protein product: CASSSSLAGTRHEEFF.

At least ten counts were recorded for this clonotype. The V gene is TRBV28, the J gene TRBJ1-6; D might be TRBD1 (5 bases). V lost 6 bases, J lost 7 bases, and 10 bases lay in between. Germline loops: CDR1 MDHEN, CDR2 SYDVKM. The CDR3 runs 13 residues. The CDR3 protein is CASSLTGNSPLHF. DNA of the CDR3: TGTGCCAGCAGCTTAACAGGAAATTCACCCCTCCACTTT.

DNA for the CDR3: TGCGCCAGCAGCTTGGCTCCAGGGGCTATAGAGGAGACCCAGTACTTC. Residues: CASSLAPGAIEETQYF. The chain employs TRBV5-1 and TRBJ2-5; weak D call: TRBD1 (6 bases). CDR1 is SGHRS and CDR2 is YFSETQ in the germline V gene. The CDR3 sequence is 16 residues long. The V end lost 0 bases, the J end lost 5 bases, and 17 bases lay between the germline ends. The entire variable domain, with the rest obtained from reference TRBV5-1 and TRBJ2-5, is as follows: KAGVTQTPRYLIKTRGQQVTLSCSPISGHRSVSWYQQTPGQGLQFLFEYFSETQRNKGNFPGRFSGRQFSNSRSEMNVSTLELGDSALYLCASSLAPGAIEETQYFGPGTRLLVL.

V is TRBV28 and J is TRBJ1-5, with TRBD1 as a possible D gene (5 bases). V lost 3 bases to trimming and J lost 9 bases, with 12 bases between them. Germline CDR1 is MDHEN and CDR2 is SYDVKM. The CDR3 contains 13 residues. The CDR3, as DNA: TGTGCCAGCAGTTTTGGGGACGTCGGGCCCCAGCATTTT. Amino acids: CASSFGDVGPQHF.

This chain's CDR3 is CASSVASSGGSSTQYF. CDR3 nucleotide sequence: TGTGCCAGCAGCGTAGCGTCTAGCGGGGGGTCCAGTACGCAGTATTTT. The rearrangement joins TRBV9 to TRBJ2-3; 11 nucleotides align to TRBD2. The CDR3 totals 16 residues. Germline loops: CDR1 SGDLS, CDR2 YYNGEE. V shed 0 bases and J 8 bases; nucleotides not matched to a gene: 8.

This clonotype was seen a handful of times. V usage is TRBV6-5 and J usage is TRBJ2-1; 7 nucleotides line up with TRBD2. Trimming removed 2 bases from V and 10 bases from J; junction bases left unmatched: 8. This CDR3 comprises 14 residues. CDR1 is MNHEY and CDR2 is SVGAGI in the germline V gene. This CDR3 is CASSYAGDGSEQFF. The CDR3, as DNA: TGTGCCAGCAGTTACGCGGGAGACGGATCCGAGCAGTTCTTC.

This clonotype was found once. The genes are TRBV7-9 and TRBJ1-5; 7 bases map to TRBD1. Trimming at V came to 5 bases and at J to 5 bases, leaving 6 bases not matched to a gene. The CDR3 runs to 14 residues. Germline CDR1 and CDR2: SEHNR and FQNEAQ (reference sequence). CDR3 loop: CASSPITGDQPQHF. The CDR3 nucleotides read TGTGCCAGCAGCCCCATCACAGGGGATCAGCCCCAGCATTTT.

This clonotype appeared many times. The chain has TRBV29-1 and TRBJ2-1, with D possibly matching TRBD2 (5 bases). The CDR3 has 11 amino acids. The germline V gene has CDR1 SQVTM and CDR2 ANQGSEA. The V end was cut by 7 bases, the J end by 7 bases, with 11 bases between. In DNA form, the CDR3 reads TGCAGCGCCCCTACTAGTAATGAGCAGTTCTTC. Its translation is CSAPTSNEQFF.

With respect to this clonotype: At one boundary the junction diverges from the germline segment, which might be a read error. The V and J genes are TRBV20-1 and TRBJ1-1; maybe TRBD1 (5 bases). CDR3 length: 15 residues. CDR1 and CDR2 (germline): DFQATT, SNEGSKA (reference sequence). CDR3 protein: CSARHPGIRNAEAFF. The CDR3 DNA sequence: TGCAGTGCTAGACACCCAGGGATTCGGAACGCTGAAGCTTTCTTT.

This clonotype occurred a few times. J is TRBJ1-4 and V is TRBV12-3 or TRBV12-4; TRBD1 matches at 7 bases. J lost 3 bases, V lost 6 bases, and 13 bases had no gene match. The CDR3 extends over 17 amino acids. CDR3 residues: CASRSTAGGAANEKLFF. The CDR3 DNA is TGTGCCAGCAGATCAACAGCAGGGGGGGCGGCTAATGAAAAACTGTTTTTT.

The rearrangement links TRBV7-2 to TRBJ2-1; D is ambiguous. Germline V lookup: CDR1 SGHTA, CDR2 FQGNSA. The V end was cut by 8 bases, the J end by 5 bases, with 13 bases between. This CDR3 is built from 13 residues. For the CDR3, the DNA is TGTGCCAGCTCCCGGGCGGAACACAATGAGCAGTTCTTC. Its protein is CASSRAEHNEQFF.

This clonotype has only a few counts. The V and J genes are TRBV4-1 and TRBJ1-5; D call uncertain. The germline V gene encodes CDR1 MGHRA and CDR2 YSYEKL. Trimming took 0 bases from V and 2 from J, leaving 8 bases between them. The CDR3 has 15 amino acids. The CDR3 is CASSQDIQRNQPQHF. CDR3 DNA: TGCGCCAGCAGCCAAGATATTCAGCGCAATCAGCCCCAGCATTTT.

V and J are TRBV20-1 and TRBJ2-5, with 8 nucleotides matching TRBD2. This CDR3 comprises 13 residues. Unmatched junction bases numbered 10, after V lost 8 bases and J lost 5 bases. Germline V lookup: CDR1 DFQATT, CDR2 SNEGSKA (reference sequence). The CDR3 DNA reads as TGCAGTTCGGCACGGGGGGGTACGGAGACCCAGTACTTC. Protein product: CSSARGGTETQYF.

The rearrangement uses TRBV4-2 and TRBJ1-3; 9 nucleotides line up with TRBD1. With 4 bases clipped from V and 10 bases from J, the junction kept 11 bases outside the gene matches. CDR1 LGHNA and CDR2 YNFKEQ come from the germline V gene. This CDR3 is 15 amino acids long. CDR3 DNA: TGTGCCAGCAGCCCCTGGGACAGGGAAGGAGAGACCATATATTTT. This sequence encodes CASSPWDREGETIYF.

This clonotype was counted between two and nine times. CDR3 coding DNA: TGTGCCACCAGCAGAGATTCTAAGAATGAGCAGTTCTTC. This gives the protein CATSRDSKNEQFF. The V and J genes are TRBV15 and TRBJ2-1; D gene unclear. Germline-derived CDR1 and CDR2 are LNHNV and YYDKDF (reference sequence). The CDR3 runs to 13 residues. The V end was cut by 0 bases, the J end by 7 bases, with 7 bases between. Based on the CDR3 plus reference TRBV15 and TRBJ2-1, the full variable domain is DAMVIQNPRYQVTQFGKPVTLSCSQTLNHNVMYWYQQKSSQAPKLLFHYYDKDFNNEADTPDNFQSRRPNTSFCFLDIRSPGLGDTAMYLCATSRDSKNEQFFGPGTRLTVL.